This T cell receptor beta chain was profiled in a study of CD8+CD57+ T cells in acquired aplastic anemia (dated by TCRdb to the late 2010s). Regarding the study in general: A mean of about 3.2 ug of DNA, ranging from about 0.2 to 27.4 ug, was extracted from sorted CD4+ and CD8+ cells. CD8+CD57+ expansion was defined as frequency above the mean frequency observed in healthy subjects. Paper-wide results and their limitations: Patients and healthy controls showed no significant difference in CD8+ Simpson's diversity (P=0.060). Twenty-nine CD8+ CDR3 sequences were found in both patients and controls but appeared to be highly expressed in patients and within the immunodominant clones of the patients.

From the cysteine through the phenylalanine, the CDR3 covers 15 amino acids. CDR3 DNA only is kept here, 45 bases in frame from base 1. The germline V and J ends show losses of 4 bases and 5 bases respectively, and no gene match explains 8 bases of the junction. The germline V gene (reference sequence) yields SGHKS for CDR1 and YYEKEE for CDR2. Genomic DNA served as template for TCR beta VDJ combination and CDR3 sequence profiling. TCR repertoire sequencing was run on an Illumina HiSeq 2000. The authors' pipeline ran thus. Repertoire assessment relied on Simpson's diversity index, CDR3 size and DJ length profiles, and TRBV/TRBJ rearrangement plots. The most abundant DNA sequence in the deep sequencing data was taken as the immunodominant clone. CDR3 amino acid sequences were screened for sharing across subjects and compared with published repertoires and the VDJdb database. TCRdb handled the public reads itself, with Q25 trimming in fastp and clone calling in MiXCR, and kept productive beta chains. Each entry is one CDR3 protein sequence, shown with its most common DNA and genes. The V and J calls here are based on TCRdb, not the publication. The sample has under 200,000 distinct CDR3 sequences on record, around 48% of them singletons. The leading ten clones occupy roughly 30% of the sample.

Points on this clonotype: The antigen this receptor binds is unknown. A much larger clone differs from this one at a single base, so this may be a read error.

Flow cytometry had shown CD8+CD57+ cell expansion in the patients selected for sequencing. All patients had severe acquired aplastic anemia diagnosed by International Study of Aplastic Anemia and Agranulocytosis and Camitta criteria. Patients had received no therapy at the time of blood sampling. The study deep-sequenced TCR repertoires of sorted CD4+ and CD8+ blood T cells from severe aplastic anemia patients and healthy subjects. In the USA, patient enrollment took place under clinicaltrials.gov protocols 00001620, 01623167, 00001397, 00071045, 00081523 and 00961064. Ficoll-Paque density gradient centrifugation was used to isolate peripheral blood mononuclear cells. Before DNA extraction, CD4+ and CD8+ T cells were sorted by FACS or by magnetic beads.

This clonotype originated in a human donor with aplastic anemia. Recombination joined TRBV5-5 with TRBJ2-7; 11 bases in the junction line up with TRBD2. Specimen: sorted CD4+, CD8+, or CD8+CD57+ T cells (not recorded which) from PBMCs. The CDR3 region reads CASSLELAGANEQYF. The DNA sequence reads TGTGCCAGCAGCCTAGAACTAGCGGGAGCGAACGAGCAGTACTTC.